The clone carrying this T cell receptor (beta chain) was observed a single time. The data were obtained in a study of blood T cell repertoires in COVID-19. In the study overall: Some COVID-19 samples were acute and others convalescent; all came from the United States, Italy and Spain. Sample material is recorded as cDNA or gDNA derived from T cells, B-cell-depleted T cells, or PBMCs.

In the original processing: Quantification of nucleated cells was approximated via reference gene primer amplification. Profiling relied on immunoSEQ multiplex PCR, and the TCRdb table lists in-frame clones only, not all of them. V and J calls and clone size are copied from that table; D and trimming were computed from the DNA. The repertoire has tens of thousands of clones, around 85% of them found once; the top ten carry approximately 15%. The specimen sequenced was peripheral blood. This receptor was obtained from a human donor in a cohort sampled during active COVID-19.

This chain's CDR3 is CAWNQGGLGNTIYF. DNA for the CDR3: TGTGCCTGGAACCAAGGGGGCCTGGGAAACACCATATATTTT. The chain couples TRBV30 to TRBJ1-3, with 7 bases matching TRBD1. With 4 bases clipped from V and 4 bases from J, the junction kept 7 bases outside the gene matches. This CDR3 has 14 amino acids. Germline-derived CDR1 and CDR2 are GTSNPN and SVGIG (reference sequence).